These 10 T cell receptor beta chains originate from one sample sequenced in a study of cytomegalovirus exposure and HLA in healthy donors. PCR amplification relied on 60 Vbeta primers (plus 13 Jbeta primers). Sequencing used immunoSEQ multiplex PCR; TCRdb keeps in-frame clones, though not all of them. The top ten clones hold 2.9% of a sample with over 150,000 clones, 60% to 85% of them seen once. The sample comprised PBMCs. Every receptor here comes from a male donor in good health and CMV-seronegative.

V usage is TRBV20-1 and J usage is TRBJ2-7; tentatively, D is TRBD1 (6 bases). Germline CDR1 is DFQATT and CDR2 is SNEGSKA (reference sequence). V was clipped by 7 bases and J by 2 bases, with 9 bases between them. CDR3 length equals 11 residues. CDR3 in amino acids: CSGWDTYEQYF. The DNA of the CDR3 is TGCAGTGGTTGGGACACCTACGAGCAGTACTTC.

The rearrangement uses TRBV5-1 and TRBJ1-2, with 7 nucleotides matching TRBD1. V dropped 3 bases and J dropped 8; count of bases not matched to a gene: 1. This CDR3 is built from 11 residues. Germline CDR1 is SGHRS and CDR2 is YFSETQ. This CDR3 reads CASSSTGGYTF. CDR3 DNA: TGCGCCAGCAGCTCGACAGGGGGCTACACCTTC.

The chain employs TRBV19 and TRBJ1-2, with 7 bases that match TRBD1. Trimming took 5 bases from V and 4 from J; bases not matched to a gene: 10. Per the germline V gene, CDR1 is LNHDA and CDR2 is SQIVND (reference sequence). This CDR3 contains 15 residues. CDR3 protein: CASSSETGYIYGYTF. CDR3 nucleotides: TGTGCCAGTAGTTCAGAGACAGGGTACATCTATGGCTACACCTTC. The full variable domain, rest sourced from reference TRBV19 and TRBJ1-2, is DGGITQSPKYLFRKEGQNVTLSCEQNLNHDAMYWYRQDPGQGLRLIYYSQIVNDFQKGDIAEGYSVSREKKESFPLTVTSAQKNPTAFYLCASSSETGYIYGYTFGSGTRLTVV.

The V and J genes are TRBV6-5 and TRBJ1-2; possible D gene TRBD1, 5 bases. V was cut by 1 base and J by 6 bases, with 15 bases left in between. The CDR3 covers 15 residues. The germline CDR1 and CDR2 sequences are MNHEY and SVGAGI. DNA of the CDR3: TGTGCCAGCAGTTACTTCGGGGGGATTATAAATGGCTACACCTTC. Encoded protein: CASSYFGGIINGYTF.

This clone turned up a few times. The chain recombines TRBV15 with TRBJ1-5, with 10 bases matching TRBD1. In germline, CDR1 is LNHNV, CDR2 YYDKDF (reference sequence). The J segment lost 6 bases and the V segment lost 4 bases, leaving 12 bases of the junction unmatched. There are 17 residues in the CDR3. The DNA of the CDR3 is TGTGCCACCAGCAAAGTCCCCGACAGGGGGCGAGGTCAGCCCCAGCATTTT. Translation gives CATSKVPDRGRGQPQHF.

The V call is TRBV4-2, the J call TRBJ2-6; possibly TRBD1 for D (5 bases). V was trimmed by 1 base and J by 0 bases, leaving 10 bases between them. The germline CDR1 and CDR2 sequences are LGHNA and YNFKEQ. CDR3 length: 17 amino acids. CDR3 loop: CASSQGTGPSGANVLTF. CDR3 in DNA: TGTGCCAGCAGCCAAGGAACAGGCCCCTCTGGGGCCAACGTCCTGACTTTC.

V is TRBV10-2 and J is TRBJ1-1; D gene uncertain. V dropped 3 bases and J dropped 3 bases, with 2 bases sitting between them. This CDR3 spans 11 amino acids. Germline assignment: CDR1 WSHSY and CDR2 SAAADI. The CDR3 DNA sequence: TGCGCCAGCAGTGACGACACTGAAGCTTTCTTT. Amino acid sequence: CASSDDTEAFF.

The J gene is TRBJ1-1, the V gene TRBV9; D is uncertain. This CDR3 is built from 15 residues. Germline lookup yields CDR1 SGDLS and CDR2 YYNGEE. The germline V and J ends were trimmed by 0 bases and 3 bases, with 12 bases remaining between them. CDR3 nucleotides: TGTGCCAGCAGCGTAGGAAAAGTGGCTGACACTGAAGCTTTCTTT. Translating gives CASSVGKVADTEAFF.

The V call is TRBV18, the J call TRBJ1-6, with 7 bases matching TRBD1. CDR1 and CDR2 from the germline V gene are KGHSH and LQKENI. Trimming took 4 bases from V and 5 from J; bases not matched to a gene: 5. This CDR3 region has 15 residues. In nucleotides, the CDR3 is TGTGCCAGCTCACTCGGGACAGACGATAATTCACCCCTCCACTTT. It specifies CASSLGTDDNSPLHF.

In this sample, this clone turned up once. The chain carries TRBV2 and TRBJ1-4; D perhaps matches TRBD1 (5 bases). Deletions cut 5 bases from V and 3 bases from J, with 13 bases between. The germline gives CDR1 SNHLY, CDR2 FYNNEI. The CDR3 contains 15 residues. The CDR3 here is CASSSGGASNEKLFF. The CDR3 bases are TGTGCCAGCAGTAGCGGGGGAGCTTCTAATGAAAAACTGTTTTTT.